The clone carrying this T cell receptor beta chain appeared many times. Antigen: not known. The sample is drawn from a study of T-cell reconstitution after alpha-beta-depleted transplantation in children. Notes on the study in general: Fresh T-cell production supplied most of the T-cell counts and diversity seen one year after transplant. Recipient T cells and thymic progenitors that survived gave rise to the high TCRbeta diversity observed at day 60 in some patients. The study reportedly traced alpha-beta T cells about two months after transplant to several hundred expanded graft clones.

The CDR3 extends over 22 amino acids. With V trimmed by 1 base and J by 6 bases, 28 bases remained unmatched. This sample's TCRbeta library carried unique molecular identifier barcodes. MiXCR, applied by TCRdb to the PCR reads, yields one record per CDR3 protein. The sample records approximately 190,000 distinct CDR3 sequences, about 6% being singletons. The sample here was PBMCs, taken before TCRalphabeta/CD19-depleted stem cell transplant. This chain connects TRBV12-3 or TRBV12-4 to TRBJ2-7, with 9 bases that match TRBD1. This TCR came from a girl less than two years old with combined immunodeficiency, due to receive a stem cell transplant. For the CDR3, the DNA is TGTGCCAGCAGTTTAGTTATGGGACAGGGTCGTCCTAAGTGGGGGTCGGAAGTCGAGCAGTACTTC. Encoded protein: CASSLVMGQGRPKWGSEVEQYF.